The 12 T cell receptor beta chains listed next were all sequenced from one sample in a study of blood T cell repertoires in COVID-19. Sequencing was performed with immunoSEQ multiplex PCR; in TCRdb, only in-frame clones are kept and a portion is missing. Among about 120,000 clones listed, 70% to 85% were seen once. Sequenced sample: peripheral blood. These receptors came from a woman in her 70s with acute or convalescent COVID-19.

V and J are TRBV2 and TRBJ2-7, with D uncertain. Germline CDR1 reads SNHLY; CDR2 reads FYNNEI. This CDR3 spans 16 amino acids. Trimming removed 4 bases from V and 4 bases from J, with 20 bases in between. CDR3 sequence: CASSGGTRSPRYEQYV. The CDR3 DNA sequence: TGTGCCAGCAGTGGCGGCACCCGGAGTCCCCGTTACGAGCAGTACGTC.

The chain joins TRBV2 to TRBJ2-7, with D maybe TRBD1 (5 bases). Trimming removed 11 bases from V and 2 bases from J, with 16 bases in between. The CDR3 totals 13 residues. Germline assignment: CDR1 SNHLY and CDR2 FYNNEI. In nucleotides, the CDR3 is TGTGCCGGCCGACAGCTGTCGGCCTACGAGCAGTACTTC. It is translated as CAGRQLSAYEQYF.

V usage is TRBV12-3 or TRBV12-4 and J usage is TRBJ1-2; tentative D call: TRBD1 (5 bases). The CDR3 has 13 amino acids. Trimming pared 2 bases from V and 6 bases from J, leaving 10 bases between. The CDR3 loop is CASSLWGSHGYTF. CDR3 DNA sequence: TGTGCCAGCAGTTTATGGGGCAGCCATGGCTACACCTTC.

This clone was counted only a few times. The chain couples TRBV7-2 to TRBJ1-2, with unresolved D. Trimming stripped 1 base from V and 5 bases from J, with 5 bases between. Germline V lookup: CDR1 SGHTA, CDR2 FQGNSA. The CDR3 extends over 12 amino acids. The CDR3 loop is CASSLDLYGYTF. In DNA form, the CDR3 reads TGTGCCAGCAGCTTAGACTTATATGGCTACACCTTC. The full variable domain, its missing parts supplied by reference TRBV7-2 and TRBJ1-2, is GAGVSQSPSNKVTEKGKDVELRCDPISGHTALYWYRQSLGQGLEFLIYFQGNSAPDKSGLPSDRFSAERTGGSVSTLTIQRTQQEDSAVYLCASSLDLYGYTFGSGTRLTVV.

The gene calls are TRBV6-1 and TRBJ1-1; no definite D call. The CDR3 is 14 residues long. Trimming cost V 3 bases and J 2 bases, with 10 bases left between them. Germline V gives CDR1 MNHNS, CDR2 SASEGT. The CDR3 DNA is TGTGCCAGCAGTGACCCTTTAACAAACACTGAAGCTTTCTTT. Translation gives CASSDPLTNTEAFF.

In this sample, this clone turned up a few times. The chain couples TRBV5-1 to TRBJ2-2, with D possibly being TRBD1 (5 bases). This CDR3 has 15 residues. CDR1 and CDR2 from the germline V gene are SGHRS and YFSETQ. V shed 6 bases and J shed 4 bases, with 16 bases lying between them. CDR3 loop: CASTQSQGGTGELFF. CDR3 bases: TGCGCCAGCACCCAATCCCAGGGTGGCACCGGGGAGCTGTTTTTT.

This clone was seen once. J is TRBJ1-4 and V is TRBV29-1; a weak D match, TRBD1 (5 bases). Trimming left V 5 bases short and J 6 bases short, with 10 bases between. The germline gives CDR1 SQVTM, CDR2 ANQGSEA. The CDR3 covers 12 residues. Here the CDR3 DNA reads TGCAGCGTTAGGCAGGGCGATGAAAAACTGTTTTTT. Translation: CSVRQGDEKLFF. The complete variable domain, with remaining parts taken from reference TRBV29-1 and TRBJ1-4, reads SAVISQKPSRDICQRGTSLTIQCQVDSQVTMMFWYRQQPGQSLTLIATANQGSEATYESGFVIDKFPISRPNLTFSTLTVSNMSPEDSSIYLCSVRQGDEKLFFGSGTQLSVL.

The J gene is TRBJ1-5, the V gene TRBV5-8, with 8 bases aligning to TRBD1. The CDR3 sequence is 15 residues long. Germline loops: CDR1 SGHTS, CDR2 YDEGEE. Trimming removed 1 base from V and 6 bases from J; junction bases left unmatched: 6. CDR3 DNA sequence: TGTGCCAGCAGCTTGAAGGGGACAGGCCTTCAGCCCCAGCATTTT. It encodes CASSLKGTGLQPQHF.

The chain couples TRBV5-1 to TRBJ1-2; D is uncertain. The CDR3 spans 14 residues. The V end lost 4 bases, the J end lost 8 bases, and 18 bases lay between the germline ends. Germline V gene lookup returns CDR1 SGHRS and CDR2 YFSETQ. The DNA of the CDR3 is TGCGCCAGCAGCAGCGGGCCTGGGTTGGACGGCTACACCTTC. It yields the protein CASSSGPGLDGYTF.

The chain combines TRBV5-1 with TRBJ2-7, with a possible D match to TRBD1 (6 bases). Germline V gives CDR1 SGHRS, CDR2 YFSETQ. CDR3 length: 15 amino acids. V was trimmed by 2 bases and J by 5 bases, leaving 17 bases between them. The CDR3 nucleotides are TGCGCCAGCAGCTTATCTACAGGGCGGTGGAACGAGCAGTACTTC. Amino acids: CASSLSTGRWNEQYF.

V usage is TRBV7-2 and J usage is TRBJ1-1; D is perhaps TRBD1 (6 bases). Germline V lookup: CDR1 SGHTA, CDR2 FQGNSA. This CDR3 is 14 amino acids long. Trimming pared 1 base from V and 6 bases from J, leaving 12 bases between. The CDR3 DNA follows: TGTGCCAGCAGCTTAGAAGGGGGAGTCGCTGAAGCTTTCTTT. It yields the protein CASSLEGGVAEAFF.

The rearrangement joins TRBV7-9 to TRBJ1-2; D gene uncertain. This CDR3 contains 14 residues. The V and J ends lost 1 base and 5 bases respectively, with 11 bases between them. CDR1 SEHNR and CDR2 FQNEAQ come from the germline V gene (reference sequence). DNA for the CDR3: TGTGCCAGCAGCTTAGATTTTAACAAATATGGCTACACCTTC. Encoded protein: CASSLDFNKYGYTF.